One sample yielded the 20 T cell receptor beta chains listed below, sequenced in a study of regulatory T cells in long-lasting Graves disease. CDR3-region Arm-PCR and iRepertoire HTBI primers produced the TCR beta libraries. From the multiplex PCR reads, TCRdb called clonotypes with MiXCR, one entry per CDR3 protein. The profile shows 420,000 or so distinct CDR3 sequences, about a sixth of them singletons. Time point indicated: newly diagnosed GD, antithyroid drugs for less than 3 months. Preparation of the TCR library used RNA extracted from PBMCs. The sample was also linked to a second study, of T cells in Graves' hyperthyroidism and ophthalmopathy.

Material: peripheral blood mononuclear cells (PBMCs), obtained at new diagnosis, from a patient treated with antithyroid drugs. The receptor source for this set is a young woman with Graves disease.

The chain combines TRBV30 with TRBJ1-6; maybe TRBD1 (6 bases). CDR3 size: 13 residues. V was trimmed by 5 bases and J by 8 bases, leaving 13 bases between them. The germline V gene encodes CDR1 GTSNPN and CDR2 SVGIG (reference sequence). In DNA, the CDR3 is TGTGCCTGGTCCACAGGGAACGATTCACCCCTCCACTTT. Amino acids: CAWSTGNDSPLHF.

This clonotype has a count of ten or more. In nucleotides, the CDR3 is TGTGCCAGCTCACCATTTGGGGATATTGAAAAACTGTTTTTT. It codes for CASSPFGDIEKLFF. This chain links TRBV18 with TRBJ1-4; D uncertain. With 2 bases removed from V and 7 bases from J, the gap between germline ends came to 11 bases. The CDR3 covers 14 residues. The germline V gene has CDR1 KGHSH and CDR2 LQKENI.

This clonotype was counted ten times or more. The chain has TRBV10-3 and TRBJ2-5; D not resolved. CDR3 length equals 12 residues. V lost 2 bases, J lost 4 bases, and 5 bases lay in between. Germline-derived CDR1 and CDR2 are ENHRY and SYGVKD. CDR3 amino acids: CAISEIRETQYF. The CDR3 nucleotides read TGTGCCATCAGTGAGATCAGAGAGACCCAGTACTTC.

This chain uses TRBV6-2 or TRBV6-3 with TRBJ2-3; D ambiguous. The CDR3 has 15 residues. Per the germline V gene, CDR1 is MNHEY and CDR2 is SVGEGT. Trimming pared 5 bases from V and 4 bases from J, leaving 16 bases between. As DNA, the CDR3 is TGTGCCAGCAGTGAAGGCCTAGTCTTCGCAGATACGCAGTATTTT. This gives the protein CASSEGLVFADTQYF.

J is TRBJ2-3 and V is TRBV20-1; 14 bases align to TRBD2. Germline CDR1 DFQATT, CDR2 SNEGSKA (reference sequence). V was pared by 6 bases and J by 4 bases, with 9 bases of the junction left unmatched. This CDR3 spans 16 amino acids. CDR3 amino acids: CSASSTSGRVPDTQYF. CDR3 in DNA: TGCAGTGCCTCGTCGACTAGCGGGAGGGTCCCAGATACGCAGTATTTT.

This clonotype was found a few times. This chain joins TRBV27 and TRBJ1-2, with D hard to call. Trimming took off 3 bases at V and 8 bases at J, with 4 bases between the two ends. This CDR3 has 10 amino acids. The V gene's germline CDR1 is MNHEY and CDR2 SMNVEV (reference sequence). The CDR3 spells CASSFHGYTF. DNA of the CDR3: TGTGCCAGCAGTTTCCACGGCTACACCTTC.

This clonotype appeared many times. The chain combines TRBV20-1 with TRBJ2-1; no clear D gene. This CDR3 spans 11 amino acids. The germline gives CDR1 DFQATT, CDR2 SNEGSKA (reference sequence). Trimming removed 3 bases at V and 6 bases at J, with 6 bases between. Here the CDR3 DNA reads TGCAGTGCTAGGGGTGGCAATGAGCAGTTCTTC. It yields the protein CSARGGNEQFF.

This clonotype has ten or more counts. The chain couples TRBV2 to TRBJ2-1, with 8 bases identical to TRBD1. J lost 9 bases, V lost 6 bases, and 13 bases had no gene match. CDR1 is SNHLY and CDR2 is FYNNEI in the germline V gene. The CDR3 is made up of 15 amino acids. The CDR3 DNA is TGTGCCAGCAGCTCATGGGGGCAGGGGGCGGTTGAGCAGTTCTTC. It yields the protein CASSSWGQGAVEQFF. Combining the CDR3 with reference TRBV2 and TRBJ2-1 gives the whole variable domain EPEVTQTPSHQVTQMGQEVILRCVPISNHLYFYWYRQILGQKVEFLVSFYNNEISEKSEIFDDQFSVERPDGSNFTLKIRSTKLEDSAMYFCASSSWGQGAVEQFFGPGTRLTVL.

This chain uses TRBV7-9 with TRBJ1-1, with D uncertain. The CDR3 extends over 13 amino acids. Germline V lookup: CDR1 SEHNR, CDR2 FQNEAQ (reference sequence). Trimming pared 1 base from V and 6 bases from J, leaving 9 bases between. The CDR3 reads CASSLGGFAEAFF. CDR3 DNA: TGTGCCAGCAGCTTAGGCGGGTTCGCTGAAGCTTTCTTT.

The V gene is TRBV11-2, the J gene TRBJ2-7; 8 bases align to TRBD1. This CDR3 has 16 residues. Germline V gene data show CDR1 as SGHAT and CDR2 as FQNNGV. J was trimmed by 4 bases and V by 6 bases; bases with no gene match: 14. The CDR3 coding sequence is TGTGCCAGCAGTGAAGAGGCGGGACAGGCTGCTTACGAGCAGTACTTC. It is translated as CASSEEAGQAAYEQYF.

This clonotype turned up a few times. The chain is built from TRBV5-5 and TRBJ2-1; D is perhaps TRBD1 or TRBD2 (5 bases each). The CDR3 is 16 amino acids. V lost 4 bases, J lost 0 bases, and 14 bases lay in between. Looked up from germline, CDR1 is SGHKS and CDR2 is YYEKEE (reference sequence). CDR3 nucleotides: TGTGCCAGCAGCCCCGACGGGGCTAGCTCCTACAATGAGCAGTTCTTC. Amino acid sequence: CASSPDGASSYNEQFF.

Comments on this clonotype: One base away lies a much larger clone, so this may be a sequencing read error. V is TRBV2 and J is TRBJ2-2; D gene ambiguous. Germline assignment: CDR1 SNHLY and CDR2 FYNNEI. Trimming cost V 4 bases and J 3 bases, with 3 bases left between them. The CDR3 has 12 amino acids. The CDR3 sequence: CASSVYTGELFF. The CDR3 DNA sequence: TGTGCCAGCAGTGTTTACACCGGGGAGCTGTTTTTT.

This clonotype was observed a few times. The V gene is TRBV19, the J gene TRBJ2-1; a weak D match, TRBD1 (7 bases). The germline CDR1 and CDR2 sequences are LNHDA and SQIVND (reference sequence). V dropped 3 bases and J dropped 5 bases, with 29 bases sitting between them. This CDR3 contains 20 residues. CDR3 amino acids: CASSIDSRGRGVSYNNEQFF. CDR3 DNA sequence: TGTGCCAGTAGTATTGATAGTAGGGGCAGGGGGGTAAGTTACAACAATGAGCAGTTCTTC. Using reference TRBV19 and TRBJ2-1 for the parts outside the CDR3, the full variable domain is DGGITQSPKYLFRKEGQNVTLSCEQNLNHDAMYWYRQDPGQGLRLIYYSQIVNDFQKGDIAEGYSVSREKKESFPLTVTSAQKNPTAFYLCASSIDSRGRGVSYNNEQFFGPGTRLTVL.

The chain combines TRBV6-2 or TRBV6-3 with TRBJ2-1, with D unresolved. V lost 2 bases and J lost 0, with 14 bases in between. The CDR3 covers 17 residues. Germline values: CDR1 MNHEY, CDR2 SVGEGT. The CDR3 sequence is CASSYVAAWSSYNEQFF. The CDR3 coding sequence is TGTGCCAGCAGTTACGTCGCCGCGTGGAGCTCCTACAATGAGCAGTTCTTC.

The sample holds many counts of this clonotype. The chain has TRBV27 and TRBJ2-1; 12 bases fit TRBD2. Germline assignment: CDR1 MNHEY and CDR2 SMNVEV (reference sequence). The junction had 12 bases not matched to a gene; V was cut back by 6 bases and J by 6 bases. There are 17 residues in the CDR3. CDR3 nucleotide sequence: TGTGCCAGCAGCCCCCGCCTACTAGCGGGAGGAATCAATGAGCAGTTCTTC. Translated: CASSPRLLAGGINEQFF.

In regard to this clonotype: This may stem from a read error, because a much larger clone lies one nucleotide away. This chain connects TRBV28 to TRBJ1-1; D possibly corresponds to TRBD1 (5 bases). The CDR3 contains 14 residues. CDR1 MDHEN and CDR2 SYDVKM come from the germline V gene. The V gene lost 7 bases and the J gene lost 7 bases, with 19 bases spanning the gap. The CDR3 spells CASNALGRGFEAFF. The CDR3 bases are TGTGCCAGCAACGCCCTTGGACGGGGCTTTGAAGCTTTCTTT.

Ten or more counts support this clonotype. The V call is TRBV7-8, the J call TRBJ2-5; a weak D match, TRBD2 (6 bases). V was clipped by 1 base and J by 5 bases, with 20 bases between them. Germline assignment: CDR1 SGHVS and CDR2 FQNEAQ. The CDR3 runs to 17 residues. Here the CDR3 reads CASSLVQDTRGSETQYF. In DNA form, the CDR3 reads TGTGCCAGCAGCTTAGTTCAGGACACGCGGGGATCTGAGACCCAGTACTTC.

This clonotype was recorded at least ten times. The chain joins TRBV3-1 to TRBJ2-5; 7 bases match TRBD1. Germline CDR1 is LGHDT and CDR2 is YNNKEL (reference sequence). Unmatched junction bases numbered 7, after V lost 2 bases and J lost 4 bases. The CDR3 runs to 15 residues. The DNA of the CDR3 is TGTGCCAGCAGCCAACGGTTGCCAGGGGGAGAGACCCAGTACTTC. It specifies CASSQRLPGGETQYF.

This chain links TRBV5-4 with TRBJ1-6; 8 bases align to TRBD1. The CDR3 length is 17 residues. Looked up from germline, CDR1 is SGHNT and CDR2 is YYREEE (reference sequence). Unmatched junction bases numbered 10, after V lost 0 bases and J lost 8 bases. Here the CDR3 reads CASSLDDIGQGHSPLHF. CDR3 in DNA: TGTGCCAGCAGCTTGGATGATATAGGACAGGGTCATTCACCCCTCCACTTT.

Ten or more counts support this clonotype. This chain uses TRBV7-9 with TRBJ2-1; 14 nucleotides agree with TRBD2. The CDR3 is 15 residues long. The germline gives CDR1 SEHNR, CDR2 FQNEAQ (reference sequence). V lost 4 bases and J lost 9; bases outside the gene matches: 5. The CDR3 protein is CASSWGLAGVSEQFF. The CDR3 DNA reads TGTGCCAGCAGCTGGGGACTAGCGGGAGTAAGTGAGCAGTTCTTC.